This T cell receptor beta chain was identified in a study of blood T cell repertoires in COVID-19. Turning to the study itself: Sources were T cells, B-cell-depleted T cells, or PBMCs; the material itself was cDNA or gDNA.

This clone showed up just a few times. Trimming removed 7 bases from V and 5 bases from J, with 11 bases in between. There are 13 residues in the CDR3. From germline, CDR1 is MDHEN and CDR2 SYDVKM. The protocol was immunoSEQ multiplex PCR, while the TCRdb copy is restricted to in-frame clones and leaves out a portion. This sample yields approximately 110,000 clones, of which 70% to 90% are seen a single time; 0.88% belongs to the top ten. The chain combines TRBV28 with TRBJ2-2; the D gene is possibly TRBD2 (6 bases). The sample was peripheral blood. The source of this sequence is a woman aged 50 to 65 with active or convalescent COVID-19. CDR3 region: CASKIRGTGELFF. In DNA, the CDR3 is TGTGCCAGCAAAATACGGGGGACCGGGGAGCTGTTTTTT.